The source of this TCR beta chain is a study of cytomegalovirus exposure and HLA in healthy donors. General observations from the study: Using the classifier, cytomegalovirus status was reportedly diagnosed with high specificity and sensitivity.

From the 120-subject validation cohort, which was separate from the roughly 700-subject first cohort, the donors were drawn. Libraries were prepared by immunoSEQ multiplex PCR; TCRdb keeps only in-frame clonotypes and omits some of them. The repertoire holds 100,000 to 150,000 clones, nearly 90% seen once, with around 3.4% in the top ten. Germline lookup yields CDR1 MDHEN and CDR2 SYDVKM. The CDR3 has 19 residues. Trimming took 6 bases from V and 2 from J, leaving 23 bases between them. On this clone: Antigen: not known.

The TCR originated in a man aged 30 to 45 in good health and CMV-seronegative. This chain links TRBV28 with TRBJ1-6; D uncertain. Sequencing was performed on PBMCs. CDR3: CASSLLFVREAPYNSPLHF. The DNA of the CDR3 is TGTGCCAGCAGCCTCCTGTTTGTACGGGAAGCTCCCTATAATTCACCCCTCCACTTT. Full variable domain (missing parts from reference TRBV28 and TRBJ1-6): DVKVTQSSRYLVKRTGEKVFLECVQDMDHENMFWYRQDPGLGLRLIYFSYDVKMKEKGDIPEGYSVSREKKERFSLILESASTNQTSMYLCASSLLFVREAPYNSPLHFGNGTRLTVT.